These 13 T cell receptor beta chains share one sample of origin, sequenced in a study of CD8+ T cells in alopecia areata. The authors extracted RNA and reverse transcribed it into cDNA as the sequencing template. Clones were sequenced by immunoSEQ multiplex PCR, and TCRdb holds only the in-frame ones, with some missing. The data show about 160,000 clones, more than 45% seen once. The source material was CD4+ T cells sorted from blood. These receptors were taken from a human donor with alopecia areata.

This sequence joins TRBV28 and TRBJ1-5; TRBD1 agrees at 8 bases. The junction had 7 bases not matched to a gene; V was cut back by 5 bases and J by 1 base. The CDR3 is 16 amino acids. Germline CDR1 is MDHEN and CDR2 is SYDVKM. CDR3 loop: CASSTTGTGSNQPQHF. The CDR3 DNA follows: TGTGCCAGCAGTACTACCGGGACAGGCAGCAATCAGCCCCAGCATTTT.

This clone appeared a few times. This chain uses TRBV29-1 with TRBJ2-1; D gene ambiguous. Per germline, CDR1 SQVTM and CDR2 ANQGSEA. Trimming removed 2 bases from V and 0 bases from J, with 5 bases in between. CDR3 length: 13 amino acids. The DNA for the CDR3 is TGCAGCGTTGAAATGTTCTCCTACAATGAGCAGTTCTTC. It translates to CSVEMFSYNEQFF.

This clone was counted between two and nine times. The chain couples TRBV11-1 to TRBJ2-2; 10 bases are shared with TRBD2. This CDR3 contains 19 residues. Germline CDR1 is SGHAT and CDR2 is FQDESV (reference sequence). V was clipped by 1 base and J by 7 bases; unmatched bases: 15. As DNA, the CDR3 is TGTGCCAGCAGCTTAGGACGGACTAGCGGAAGGAGATGGATCGGGGAGCTGTTTTTT. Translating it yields CASSLGRTSGRRWIGELFF.

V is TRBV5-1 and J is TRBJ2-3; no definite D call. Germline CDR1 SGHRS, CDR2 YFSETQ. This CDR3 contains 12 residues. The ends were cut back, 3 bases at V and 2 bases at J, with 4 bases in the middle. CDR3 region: CASSYDTDTQYF. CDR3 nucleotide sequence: TGCGCCAGCAGCTACGACACAGATACGCAGTATTTT. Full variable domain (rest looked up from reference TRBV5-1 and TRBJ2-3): KAGVTQTPRYLIKTRGQQVTLSCSPISGHRSVSWYQQTPGQGLQFLFEYFSETQRNKGNFPGRFSGRQFSNSRSEMNVSTLELGDSALYLCASSYDTDTQYFGPGTRLTVL.

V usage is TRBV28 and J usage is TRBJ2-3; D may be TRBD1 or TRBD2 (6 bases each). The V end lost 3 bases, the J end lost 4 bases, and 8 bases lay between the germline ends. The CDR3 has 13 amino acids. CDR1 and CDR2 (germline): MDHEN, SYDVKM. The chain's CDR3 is CASSFRGPDTQYF. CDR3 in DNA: TGTGCCAGCAGTTTCCGGGGGCCAGATACGCAGTATTTT.

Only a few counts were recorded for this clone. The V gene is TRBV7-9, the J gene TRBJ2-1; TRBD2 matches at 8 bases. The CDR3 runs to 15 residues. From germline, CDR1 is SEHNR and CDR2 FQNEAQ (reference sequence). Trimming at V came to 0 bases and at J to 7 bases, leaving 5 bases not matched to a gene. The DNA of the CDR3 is TGTGCCAGCAGCTTAGCAGGACTAGCTCTAAATGAGCAGTTCTTC. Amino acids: CASSLAGLALNEQFF.

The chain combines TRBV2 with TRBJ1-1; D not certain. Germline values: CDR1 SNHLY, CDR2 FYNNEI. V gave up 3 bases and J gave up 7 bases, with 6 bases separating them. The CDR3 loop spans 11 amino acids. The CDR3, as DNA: TGTGCCAGCAGTGAGTGGGGTGAAGCTTTCTTT. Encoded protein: CASSEWGEAFF.

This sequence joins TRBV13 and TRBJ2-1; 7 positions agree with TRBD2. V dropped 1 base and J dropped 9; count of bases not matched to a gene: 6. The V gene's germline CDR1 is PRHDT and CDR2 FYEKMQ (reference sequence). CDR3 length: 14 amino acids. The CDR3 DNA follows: TGTGCCAGCAGCTTAGTTGGGAGGGCGGGTGAGCAGTTCTTC. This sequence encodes CASSLVGRAGEQFF.

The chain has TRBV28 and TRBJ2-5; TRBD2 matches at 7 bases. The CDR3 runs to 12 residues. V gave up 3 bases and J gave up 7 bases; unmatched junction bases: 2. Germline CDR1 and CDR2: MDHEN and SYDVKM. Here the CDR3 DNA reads TGTGCCAGCAGTTTTTGGGAGGGGACCCAGTACTTC. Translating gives CASSFWEGTQYF.

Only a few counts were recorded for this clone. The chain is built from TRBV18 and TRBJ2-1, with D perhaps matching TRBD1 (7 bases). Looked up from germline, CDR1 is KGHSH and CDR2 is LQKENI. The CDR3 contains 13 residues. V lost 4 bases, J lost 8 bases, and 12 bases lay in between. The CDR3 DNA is TGTGCCAGCTCACGGCAGGGGGGCGATGAGCAGTTCTTC. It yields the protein CASSRQGGDEQFF.

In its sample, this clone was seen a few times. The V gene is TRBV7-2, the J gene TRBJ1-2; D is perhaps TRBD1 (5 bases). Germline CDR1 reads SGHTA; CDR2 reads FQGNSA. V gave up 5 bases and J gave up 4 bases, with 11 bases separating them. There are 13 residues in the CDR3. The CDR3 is CASSPGGFYGYTF. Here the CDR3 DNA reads TGTGCCAGCAGCCCCGGGGGTTTCTATGGCTACACCTTC.

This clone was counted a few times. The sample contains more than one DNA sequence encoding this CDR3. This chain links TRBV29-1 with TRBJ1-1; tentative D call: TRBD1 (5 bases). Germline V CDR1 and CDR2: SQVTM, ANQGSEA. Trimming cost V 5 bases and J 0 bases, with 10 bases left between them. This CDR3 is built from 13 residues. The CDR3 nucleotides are TGCAGCGTTCGGGGCAGAATGAACACTGAAGCTTTCTTT. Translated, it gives CSVRGRMNTEAFF.

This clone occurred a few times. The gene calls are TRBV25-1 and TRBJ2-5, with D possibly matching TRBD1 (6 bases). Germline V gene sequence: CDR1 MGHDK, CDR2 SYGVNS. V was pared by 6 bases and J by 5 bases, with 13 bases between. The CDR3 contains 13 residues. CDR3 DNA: TGTGCCAGCAGGGGGACATACGCGGAGACCCAGTACTTC. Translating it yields CASRGTYAETQYF.